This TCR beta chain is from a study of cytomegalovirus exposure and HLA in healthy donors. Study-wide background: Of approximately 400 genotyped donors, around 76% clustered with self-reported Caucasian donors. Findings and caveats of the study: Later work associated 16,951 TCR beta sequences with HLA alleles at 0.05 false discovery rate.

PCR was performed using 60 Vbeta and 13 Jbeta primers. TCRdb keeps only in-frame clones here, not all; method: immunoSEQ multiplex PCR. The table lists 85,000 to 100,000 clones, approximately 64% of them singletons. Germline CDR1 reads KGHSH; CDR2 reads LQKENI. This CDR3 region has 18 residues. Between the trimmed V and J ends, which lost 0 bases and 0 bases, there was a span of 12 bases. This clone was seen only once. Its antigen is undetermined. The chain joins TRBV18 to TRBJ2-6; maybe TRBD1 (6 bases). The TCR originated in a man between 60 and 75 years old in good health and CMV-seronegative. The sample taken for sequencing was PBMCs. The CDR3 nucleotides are TGTGCCAGCTCACCACCAAACAGGGCAAGCTCTGGGGCCAACGTCCTGACTTTC. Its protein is CASSPPNRASSGANVLTF.